These 30 T cell receptor beta chains share one sample of origin, sequenced in a study of regulatory T cells. Study-wide results and caveats: Hydrophobic residues at CDR3 positions 6 and 7 were enriched in conventional CD4+ T cells of CD3G-deficient patients.

Amplification used 52 TRBV primers and 13 TRBJ primers. Assay: immunoSEQ multiplex PCR; the TCRdb copy retains only in-frame clones and omits some. The table has approximately 40,000 clones, approximately 91% seen once. Their antigens are not known. Material: conventional CD4+ T cells sorted from blood. All receptors derive from a person under 35 with CD3G deficiency.

This chain links TRBV27 with TRBJ2-1; TRBD2 matches 8 bases. This CDR3 region has 16 residues. With V trimmed by 2 bases and J by 1 base, 4 bases remained unmatched. Germline CDR1 reads MNHEY; CDR2 reads SMNVEV (reference sequence). CDR3: CASSLRTGGSYNEQFF. The CDR3 bases are TGTGCCAGCAGTTTAAGAACGGGGGGGTCCTACAATGAGCAGTTCTTC.

V usage is TRBV28 and J usage is TRBJ1-2; a possible D gene is TRBD1 (5 bases). The germline CDR1 and CDR2 sequences are MDHEN and SYDVKM. V was trimmed by 5 bases and J by 5 bases, leaving 12 bases between them. This CDR3 has 13 residues. For the CDR3, the DNA is TGTGCCAGCAGTCCGGGACCGTTATATGGCTACACCTTC. Protein: CASSPGPLYGYTF.

The rearrangement uses TRBV10-3 and TRBJ2-7, with no clear D. The germline gives CDR1 ENHRY, CDR2 SYGVKD. The CDR3 totals 13 residues. Trimming cost V 4 bases and J 5 bases, with 12 bases left between them. CDR3 sequence (DNA): TGTGCCATCAGTGGTGGACCCCGGCACGAGCAGTACTTC. Protein: CAISGGPRHEQYF.

The genes are TRBV10-3 and TRBJ2-7; D gene unclear. Germline V gene data show CDR1 as ENHRY and CDR2 as SYGVKD. Deletions cut 6 bases from V and 0 bases from J, with 9 bases between. CDR3 length: 13 amino acids. CDR3 coding DNA: TGTGCCATCAGGCAGGCGCTCTCCTACGAGCAGTACTTC. Translation: CAIRQALSYEQYF.

The chain has TRBV28 and TRBJ2-1; D call uncertain. This CDR3 is built from 11 residues. Trimming stripped 2 bases from V and 10 bases from J, with 6 bases between. From germline, CDR1 is MDHEN and CDR2 SYDVKM. CDR3 bases: TGTGCCAGCAGTTTACTGGGGGAGCAGTTCTTC. It codes for CASSLLGEQFF.

CDR3 region: CATSQGNRETQYF. CDR3 DNA: TGTGCCACCTCACAGGGAAATCGGGAGACCCAGTACTTC. V usage is TRBV28 and J usage is TRBJ2-5, with D possibly TRBD1 on 6 matching bases. CDR3 size: 13 residues. Trimming stripped 10 bases from V and 5 bases from J, with 17 bases between. Germline V gives CDR1 MDHEN, CDR2 SYDVKM.

The chain carries TRBV7-9 and TRBJ2-2; D might be TRBD1 or TRBD2, each matching 5 bases. V lost 5 bases to trimming and J lost 8 bases, with 12 bases between them. The CDR3 contains 13 residues. In germline, CDR1 is SEHNR, CDR2 FQNEAQ (reference sequence). CDR3 in amino acids: CASSRGDSGELFF. CDR3 bases: TGTGCCAGCAGCCGGGGCGATTCAGGGGAGCTGTTTTTT.

V and J are TRBV6-1 and TRBJ1-5; no definite D call. V was clipped by 6 bases and J by 4 bases, with 10 bases between them. Germline CDR1 and CDR2: MNHNS and SASEGT. This CDR3 spans 13 amino acids. The chain's CDR3 is CASSQGLNQPQHF. The CDR3 DNA reads as TGTGCCAGCAGCCAAGGATTAAATCAGCCCCAGCATTTT.

The V gene is TRBV11-2, the J gene TRBJ2-3; D not certain. This CDR3 region has 12 residues. CDR1 and CDR2 (germline): SGHAT, FQNNGV. V lost 3 bases and J 4 bases, leaving 5 bases between the germline ends. The CDR3 DNA is TGTGCCAGCAGCTTGAACGCAGATACGCAGTATTTT. Translation: CASSLNADTQYF.

As for this clone: Other nucleotide sequences in the sample specify the same CDR3. The rearrangement joins TRBV28 to TRBJ1-1; perhaps TRBD1 as D (5 bases). V lost 2 bases, J lost 4 bases, and 8 bases lay in between. Germline V gene lookup returns CDR1 MDHEN and CDR2 SYDVKM. The CDR3 covers 13 residues. This CDR3 is CASSLGGGTEAFF. Here the CDR3 DNA reads TGTGCCAGCAGTTTAGGGGGAGGCACTGAAGCTTTCTTT.

As for this clone: Other DNA sequences in this sample translate to the same CDR3. The chain joins TRBV28 to TRBJ1-1; a possible D gene is TRBD1 (5 bases). CDR1 MDHEN and CDR2 SYDVKM come from the germline V gene. The CDR3 totals 13 residues. The V and J ends lost 7 bases and 4 bases respectively, with 13 bases between them. The CDR3 reads CASTLPGGTEAFF. CDR3 coding DNA: TGTGCCAGCACCCTTCCGGGGGGCACTGAAGCTTTCTTT.

This clone was counted a few times. The rearrangement joins TRBV7-8 to TRBJ2-3; 8 positions agree with TRBD2. Losses at the gene ends were 4 bases for V and 0 bases for J; bases not matched to a gene: 3. CDR3 length: 15 amino acids. Per the germline V gene, CDR1 is SGHVS and CDR2 is FQNEAQ. This CDR3 is CASSSRGGSTDTQYF. The CDR3 DNA sequence: TGTGCCAGCAGCTCCCGGGGGGGCAGCACAGATACGCAGTATTTT.

The rearrangement joins TRBV18 to TRBJ2-3; D may correspond to TRBD1 or TRBD2 (5 bases each). Trimming pared 1 base from V and 2 bases from J, leaving 10 bases between. The length of the CDR3 is 15 residues. CDR1 is KGHSH and CDR2 is LQKENI in the germline V gene. This chain's CDR3 is CASSPRRTNTDTQYF. CDR3 sequence (DNA): TGTGCCAGCTCACCACGGAGGACAAACACAGATACGCAGTATTTT.

This chain joins TRBV10-3 and TRBJ2-3; 7 nucleotides agree with TRBD1. V was pared by 7 bases and J by 1 base, with 8 bases of the junction left unmatched. This CDR3 has 15 amino acids. The germline V gene has CDR1 ENHRY and CDR2 SYGVKD. CDR3 amino acids: CAIKRTGAGTDTQYF. The CDR3 nucleotides are TGTGCCATCAAACGAACAGGGGCCGGCACAGATACGCAGTATTTT.

This rearrangement joins TRBV7-8 to TRBJ2-2, with unresolved D. The CDR3 extends over 14 amino acids. In germline, CDR1 is SGHVS, CDR2 FQNEAQ. Trimming cost V 1 base and J 5 bases, with 8 bases left between them. CDR3 in amino acids: CASSLDLETGELFF. CDR3 nucleotides: TGTGCCAGCAGCTTAGATTTGGAAACCGGGGAGCTGTTTTTT.

The rearrangement joins TRBV28 to TRBJ1-1; D might be TRBD1 (5 bases). CDR3 length: 11 amino acids. Germline CDR1 is MDHEN and CDR2 is SYDVKM. Trimming shortened V by 3 bases and J by 10 bases, and 9 bases separated the two germline ends. The CDR3: CASSLLGRAFF. CDR3 in DNA: TGTGCCAGCAGTTTGCTGGGGCGAGCTTTCTTT.

This rearrangement joins TRBV28 to TRBJ2-7; D is possibly TRBD1 or TRBD2 (5 bases each). V dropped 11 bases and J dropped 2 bases, with 16 bases sitting between them. Germline V gene lookup returns CDR1 MDHEN and CDR2 SYDVKM. The CDR3 is 13 residues long. CDR3 nucleotides: TGTGCCTCCGGGACCTCCCGGGCCTACGAGCAGTACTTC. It codes for CASGTSRAYEQYF.

The chain employs TRBV7-8 and TRBJ2-2, with 11 nucleotides matching TRBD2. Germline V gives CDR1 SGHVS, CDR2 FQNEAQ. The CDR3 covers 16 residues. The V gene end was trimmed by 1 base and the J gene end by 7 bases; junction bases not matched to a gene: 5. CDR3 coding DNA: TGTGCCAGCAGCTTAGAACTAGCGGGAGTCGGCGGGGAGCTGTTTTTT. Residues: CASSLELAGVGGELFF.

The chain carries TRBV5-5 and TRBJ2-3; the D is unclear. The CDR3 is 13 amino acids. V shed 3 bases and J shed 8 bases, with 13 bases lying between them. The germline V gene has CDR1 SGHKS and CDR2 YYEKEE (reference sequence). DNA of the CDR3: TGTGCCAGCAGCTCGTCACCTAGGATTACGCAGTATTTT. Amino acid sequence: CASSSSPRITQYF.

The chain employs TRBV6-1 and TRBJ2-3; D not resolved. Per germline, CDR1 MNHNS and CDR2 SASEGT. Trimming left V 8 bases short and J 2 bases short, with 8 bases between. The CDR3 is made up of 12 amino acids. The CDR3 loop is CASLGSTDTQYF. The CDR3 DNA is TGTGCCAGCCTCGGATCCACAGATACGCAGTATTTT.

The chain recombines TRBV6-1 with TRBJ1-1; possibly TRBD1 for D (6 bases). This CDR3 has 14 residues. Trimming took 8 bases from V and 1 from J, leaving 14 bases between them. Germline loops: CDR1 MNHNS, CDR2 SASEGT. CDR3 residues: CASADRTANTEAFF. As DNA, the CDR3 is TGTGCCAGCGCTGACAGGACCGCGAACACTGAAGCTTTCTTT.

The chain has TRBV5-1 and TRBJ2-3, with no clear D. Trimming removed 0 bases at V and 2 bases at J, with 7 bases between. CDR3 length: 14 residues. Germline V gives CDR1 SGHRS, CDR2 YFSETQ. Here the CDR3 reads CASSLGSYTDTQYF. In DNA form, the CDR3 reads TGCGCCAGCAGCTTGGGGTCGTACACAGATACGCAGTATTTT.

The chain recombines TRBV18 with TRBJ1-2; D is uncertain. The CDR3 runs 14 residues. The germline gives CDR1 KGHSH, CDR2 LQKENI. V was trimmed by 1 base and J by 8 bases, leaving 14 bases between them. The CDR3 sequence: CASSPRRAPGGYTF. The DNA for the CDR3 is TGTGCCAGCTCACCACGCCGGGCTCCGGGGGGCTACACCTTC.

The chain is built from TRBV6-1 and TRBJ1-1, with D unresolved. Trimming left V 6 bases short and J 0 bases short, with 14 bases between. The germline CDR1 and CDR2 sequences are MNHNS and SASEGT. CDR3 length equals 15 residues. For the CDR3, the DNA is TGTGCCAGCAGCGACCCCGGACGGCTGAACACTGAAGCTTTCTTT. As protein: CASSDPGRLNTEAFF.

The J gene is TRBJ1-1, the V gene TRBV21-1; whether TRBD1, the table's D call, matches the DNA was not checked. TRBV21-1 is a pseudogene locus. CDR3 length: 14 amino acids. The CDR3 bases are TGTGCCAGCAGCAAGGGACAGGGGAACACTGAAGCTTTCTTT. Protein sequence: CASSKGQGNTEAFF.

The chain links TRBV5-1 to TRBJ2-1, with 9 bases lining up with TRBD1. The CDR3 has 13 amino acids. Losses at the gene ends were 4 bases for V and 7 bases for J; bases not matched to a gene: 3. Germline CDR1 and CDR2: SGHRS and YFSETQ. CDR3 protein: CASSATGGNEQFF. The CDR3 region has the DNA TGCGCCAGCAGCGCGACAGGGGGAAATGAGCAGTTCTTC.

J is TRBJ2-7 and V is TRBV18; the D gene is possibly TRBD1 (6 bases). Between the trimmed V and J ends, which lost 10 bases and 7 bases, there was a span of 20 bases. The germline gives CDR1 KGHSH, CDR2 LQKENI. This CDR3 comprises 13 residues. CDR3 protein: CATARGQNEEQYF. As DNA, the CDR3 is TGTGCCACCGCACGGGGACAAAATGAGGAGCAGTACTTC. Filled out from reference TRBV18 and TRBJ2-7, the complete variable domain reads NAGVMQNPRHLVRRRGQEARLRCSPMKGHSHVYWYRQLPEEGLKFMVYLQKENIIDESGMPKERFSAEFPKEGPSILRIQQVVRGDSAAYFCATARGQNEEQYFGPGTRLTVT.

V usage is TRBV18 and J usage is TRBJ1-1; TRBD1 might be the D (5 bases). This CDR3 spans 13 amino acids. Germline CDR1 KGHSH, CDR2 LQKENI. Trimming left V 6 bases short and J 5 bases short, with 13 bases between. The CDR3 spells CASSLLKGTEAFF. CDR3 DNA sequence: TGTGCCAGCTCCCTTTTAAAGGGGACTGAAGCTTTCTTT.

The chain carries TRBV4-1 and TRBJ2-3; 10 positions match TRBD2. CDR3 length: 15 residues. The junction had 4 bases not matched to a gene; V was cut back by 4 bases and J by 3 bases. Germline values: CDR1 MGHRA, CDR2 YSYEKL. CDR3: CASSPRAGGTDTQYF. The CDR3 DNA reads as TGCGCCAGCAGCCCCCGAGCGGGAGGGACAGATACGCAGTATTTT.

This chain links TRBV7-9 with TRBJ2-2; D is possibly TRBD1 (5 bases). This CDR3 contains 13 residues. The germline V gene has CDR1 SEHNR and CDR2 FQNEAQ (reference sequence). V lost 3 bases, J lost 6 bases, and 8 bases lay in between. The CDR3 here is CASSFDSAGELFF. The CDR3 DNA follows: TGTGCCAGCAGCTTCGACAGTGCCGGGGAGCTGTTTTTT.